The sequence of this T cell receptor beta chain was determined in a study of circulating and synovial CD4+ cells in juvenile arthritis. Study-wide findings and caveats: Circulating pathogenic-like and bulk T cells looked alike by Vbeta family usage. CPL and bulk CD4 samples differed at least tenfold in T cell genomes. Deeper sequencing increased measured overlap with synovial clonotypes.

Concerning this clone: Antigen: not known.

The protocol was immunoSEQ multiplex PCR, while the TCRdb copy is restricted to in-frame clones and leaves out a portion. The sample gives around 15,000 clones, roughly 89% of which show up once; 0.65% to 0.9% is in the top ten. The material sequenced was CD4+ T cells from blood. This sequence was found in a human donor with juvenile idiopathic arthritis.

CDR3 nucleotides: TGTGCCAGCAGGGAACAGGGGGCTTCAGGGGGCTACACCTTC. This encodes CASREQGASGGYTF. V usage is TRBV2 and J usage is TRBJ1-2; 9 nucleotides match TRBD1. Germline CDR1 is SNHLY and CDR2 is FYNNEI. V shed 6 bases and J 8 bases; nucleotides not matched to a gene: 10. This CDR3 is 14 amino acids long. The variable domain in full, with the rest retrieved from reference TRBV2 and TRBJ1-2, is EPEVTQTPSHQVTQMGQEVILRCVPISNHLYFYWYRQILGQKVEFLVSFYNNEISEKSEIFDDQFSVERPDGSNFTLKIRSTKLEDSAMYFCASREQGASGGYTFGSGTRLTVV.